The subject of this entry is one T cell receptor beta chain. The second PCR ran about 6 to 12 cycles with a sample-barcoded 5' primer and J-beta primers. One entry per CDR3 protein results from TCRdb running MiXCR on the 5' RACE reads. In the table there are approximately 790,000 distinct CDR3 sequences, 55% to 65% of which are singletons. These data come from a study of blood T cells in healthy people across ages. This TCR came from a man aged 25 to 40 in good health. The source material was blood.

CDR3 sequence reads: CSASGLVGDYEQYF. Written as DNA, the CDR3 is TGCAGTGCTTCGGGACTAGTGGGGGACTACGAGCAGTACTTC. The chain links TRBV20-1 to TRBJ2-7; the match to TRBD2 covers 8 bases. V lost 5 bases and J lost 3; bases outside the gene matches: 9. The germline V gene encodes CDR1 DFQATT and CDR2 SNEGSKA (reference sequence). CDR3 size: 14 residues.